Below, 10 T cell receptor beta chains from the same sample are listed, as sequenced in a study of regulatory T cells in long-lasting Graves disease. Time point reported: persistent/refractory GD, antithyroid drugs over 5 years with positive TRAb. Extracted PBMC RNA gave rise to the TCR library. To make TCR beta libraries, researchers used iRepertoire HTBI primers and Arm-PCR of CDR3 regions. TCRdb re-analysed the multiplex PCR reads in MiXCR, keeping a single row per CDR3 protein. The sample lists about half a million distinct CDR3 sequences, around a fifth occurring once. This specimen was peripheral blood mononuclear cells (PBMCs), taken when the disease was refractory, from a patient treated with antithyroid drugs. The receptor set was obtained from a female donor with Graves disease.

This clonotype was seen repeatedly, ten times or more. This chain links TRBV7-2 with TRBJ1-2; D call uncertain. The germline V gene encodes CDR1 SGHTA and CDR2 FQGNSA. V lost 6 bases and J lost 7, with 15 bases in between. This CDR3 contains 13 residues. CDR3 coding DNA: TGTGCCAGCAGGGCTCAGGAGGGAGGTGGCTACACCTTC. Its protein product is CASRAQEGGGYTF.

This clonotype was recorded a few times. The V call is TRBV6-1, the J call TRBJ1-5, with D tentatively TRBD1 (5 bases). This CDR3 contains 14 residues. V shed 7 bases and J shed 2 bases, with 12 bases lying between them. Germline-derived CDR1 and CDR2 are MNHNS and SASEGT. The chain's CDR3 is CASTGGLGNQPQHF. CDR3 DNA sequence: TGTGCCAGCACCGGGGGTCTGGGCAATCAGCCCCAGCATTTT.

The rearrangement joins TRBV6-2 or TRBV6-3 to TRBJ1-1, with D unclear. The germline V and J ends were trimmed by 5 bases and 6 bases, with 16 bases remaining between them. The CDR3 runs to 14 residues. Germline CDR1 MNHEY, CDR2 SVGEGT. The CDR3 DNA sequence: TGTGCCAGCAGTGAAGAGACCAGTCGAGCTGAAGCTTTCTTT. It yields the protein CASSEETSRAEAFF.

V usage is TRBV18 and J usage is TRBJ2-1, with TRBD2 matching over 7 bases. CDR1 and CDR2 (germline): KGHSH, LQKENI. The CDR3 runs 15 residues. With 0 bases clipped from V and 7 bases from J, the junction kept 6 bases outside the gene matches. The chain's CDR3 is CASSPPIGSGNEQFF. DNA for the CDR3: TGTGCCAGCTCACCACCGATTGGTAGCGGGAATGAGCAGTTCTTC.

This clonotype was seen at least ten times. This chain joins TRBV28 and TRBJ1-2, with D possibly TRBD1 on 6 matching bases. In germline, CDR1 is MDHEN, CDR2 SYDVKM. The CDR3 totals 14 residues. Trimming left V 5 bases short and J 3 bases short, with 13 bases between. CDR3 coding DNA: TGTGCCAGCAGTAACCGGGACAAGGACTATGGCTACACCTTC. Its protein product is CASSNRDKDYGYTF.

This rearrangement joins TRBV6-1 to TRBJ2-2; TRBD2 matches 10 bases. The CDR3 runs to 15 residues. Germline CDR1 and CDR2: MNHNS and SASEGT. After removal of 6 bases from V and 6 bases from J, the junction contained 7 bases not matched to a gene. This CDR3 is CASSGTSDRSGELFF. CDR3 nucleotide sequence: TGTGCCAGCAGCGGGACTAGCGATCGATCCGGGGAGCTGTTTTTT.

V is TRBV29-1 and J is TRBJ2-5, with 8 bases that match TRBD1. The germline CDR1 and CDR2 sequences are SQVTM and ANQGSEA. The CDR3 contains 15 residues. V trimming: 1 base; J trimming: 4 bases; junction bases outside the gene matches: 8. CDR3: CSVEVSRGRGETQYF. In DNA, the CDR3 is TGCAGCGTTGAAGTGAGCAGGGGGCGCGGAGAGACCCAGTACTTC.

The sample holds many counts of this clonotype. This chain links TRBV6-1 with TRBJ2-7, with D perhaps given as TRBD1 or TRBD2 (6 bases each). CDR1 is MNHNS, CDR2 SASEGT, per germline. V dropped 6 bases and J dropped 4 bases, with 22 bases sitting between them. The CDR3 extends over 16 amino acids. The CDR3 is CASRGGGQRGRYEQYF. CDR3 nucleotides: TGTGCCAGCAGAGGTGGTGGACAGAGAGGGAGGTACGAGCAGTACTTC.

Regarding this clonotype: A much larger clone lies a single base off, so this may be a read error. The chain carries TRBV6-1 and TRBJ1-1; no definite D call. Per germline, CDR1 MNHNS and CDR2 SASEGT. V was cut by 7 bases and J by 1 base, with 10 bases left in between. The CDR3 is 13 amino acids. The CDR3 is CASTLFKNTEAFF. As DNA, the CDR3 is TGTGCCAGCACTTTATTCAAGAACACTGAAGCTTTCTTT.

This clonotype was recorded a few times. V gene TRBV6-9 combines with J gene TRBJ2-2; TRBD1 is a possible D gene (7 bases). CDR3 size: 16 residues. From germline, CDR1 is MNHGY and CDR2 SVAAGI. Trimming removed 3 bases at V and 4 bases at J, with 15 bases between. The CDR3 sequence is CASSYLDREATGELFF. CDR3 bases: TGTGCCAGCAGTTACTTAGACAGGGAGGCCACCGGGGAGCTGTTTTTT.